This T cell receptor beta chain derives from a study of shared clonotypes between healthy human individuals. This clone was found many times. Once extracted for a subset, genomic DNA was divided evenly among several immunoSEQ plates. Clones were sequenced by immunoSEQ multiplex PCR, and TCRdb holds only the in-frame ones, with some missing. The table has roughly 700,000 clones, approximately 74% seen once. Trimming took 1 base from V and 8 from J, leaving 8 bases between them. The CDR3 extends over 13 amino acids. Germline loops: CDR1 SGHVS, CDR2 FQNEAQ. Material: memory CD4+ T cells sorted from blood. Subset described: CD45RA-negative fraction. The sequence was collected from a young woman in good health. The chain employs TRBV7-8 and TRBJ1-4; D gene unclear. This CDR3 reads CASSLGGEEKLFF. DNA of the CDR3: TGTGCCAGCAGCTTAGGCGGCGAGGAAAAACTGTTTTTT.